The clone carrying this TCR beta chain has only a few counts. These data belong to a study of blood T cell repertoires in COVID-19. Study context: Whether acute or convalescent, the COVID-19 samples came from the United States, Italy and Spain. Sources were T cells, B-cell-depleted T cells, or PBMCs; the material itself was cDNA or gDNA.

This CDR3 region has 14 residues. Germline V CDR1 and CDR2: SGHRS, YFSETQ. V was clipped by 4 bases and J by 3 bases, with 13 bases between them. Repertoires were generated with immunoSEQ multiplex PCR, while TCRdb's copy carries only in-frame clones and drops some. The profile shows 400,000 or so clones, more than 85% of them singletons. The J gene is TRBJ2-5, the V gene TRBV5-1, with a possible D match to TRBD1 (6 bases). Sequenced: peripheral blood. This receptor was identified in a human donor in a cohort sampled during active COVID-19. The CDR3 DNA follows: TGCGCCAGCAGCGACCCAACAGGGAAAGAGACCCAGTACTTC. As protein: CASSDPTGKETQYF.